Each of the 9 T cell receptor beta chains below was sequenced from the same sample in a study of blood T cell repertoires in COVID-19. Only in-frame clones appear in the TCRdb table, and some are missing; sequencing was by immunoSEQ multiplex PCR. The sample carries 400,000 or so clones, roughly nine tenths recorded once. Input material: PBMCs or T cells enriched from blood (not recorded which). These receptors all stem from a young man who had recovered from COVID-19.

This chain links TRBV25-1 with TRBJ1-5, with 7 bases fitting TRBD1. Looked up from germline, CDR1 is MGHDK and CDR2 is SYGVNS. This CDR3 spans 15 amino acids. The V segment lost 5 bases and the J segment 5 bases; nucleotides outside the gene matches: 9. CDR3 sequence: CASSPTGQADQPQHF. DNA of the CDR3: TGTGCCAGCAGTCCAACTGGACAGGCTGATCAGCCCCAGCATTTT.

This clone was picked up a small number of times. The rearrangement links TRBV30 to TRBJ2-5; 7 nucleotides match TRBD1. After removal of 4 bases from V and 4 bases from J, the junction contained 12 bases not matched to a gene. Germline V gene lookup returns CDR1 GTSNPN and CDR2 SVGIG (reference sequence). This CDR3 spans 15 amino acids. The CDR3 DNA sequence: TGTGCCTGGAACAGGGGTGATAGTATAGGAGAGACCCAGTACTTC. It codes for CAWNRGDSIGETQYF. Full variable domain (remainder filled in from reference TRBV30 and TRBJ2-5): SQTIHQWPATLVQPVGSPLSLECTVEGTSNPNLYWYRQAAGRGLQLLFYSVGIGQISSEVPQNLSASRPQDRQFILSSKKLLLSDSGFYLCAWNRGDSIGETQYFGPGTRLLVL.

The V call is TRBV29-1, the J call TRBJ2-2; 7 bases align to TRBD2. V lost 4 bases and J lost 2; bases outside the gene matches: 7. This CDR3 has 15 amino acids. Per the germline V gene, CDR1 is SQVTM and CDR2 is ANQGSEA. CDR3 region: CSVARLADNTGELFF. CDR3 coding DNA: TGCAGCGTTGCTCGACTAGCCGATAACACCGGGGAGCTGTTTTTT.

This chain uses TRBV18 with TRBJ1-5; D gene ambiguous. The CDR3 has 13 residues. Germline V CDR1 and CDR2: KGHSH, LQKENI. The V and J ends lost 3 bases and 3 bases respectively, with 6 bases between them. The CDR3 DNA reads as TGTGCCAGCTCACCCCAGGACAATCAGCCCCAGCATTTT. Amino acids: CASSPQDNQPQHF.

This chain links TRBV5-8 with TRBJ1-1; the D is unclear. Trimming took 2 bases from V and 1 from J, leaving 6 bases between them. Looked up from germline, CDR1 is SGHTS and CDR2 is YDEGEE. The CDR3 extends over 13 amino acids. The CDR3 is CASSFQRNTEAFF. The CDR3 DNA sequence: TGTGCCAGCAGCTTCCAGCGGAACACTGAAGCTTTCTTT.

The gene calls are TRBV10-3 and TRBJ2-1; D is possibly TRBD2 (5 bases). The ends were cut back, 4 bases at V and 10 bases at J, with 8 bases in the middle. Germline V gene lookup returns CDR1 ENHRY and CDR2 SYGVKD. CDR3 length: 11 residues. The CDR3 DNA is TGTGCCATCAGTGTGGAGGTCGAGCAGTTCTTC. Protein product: CAISVEVEQFF.

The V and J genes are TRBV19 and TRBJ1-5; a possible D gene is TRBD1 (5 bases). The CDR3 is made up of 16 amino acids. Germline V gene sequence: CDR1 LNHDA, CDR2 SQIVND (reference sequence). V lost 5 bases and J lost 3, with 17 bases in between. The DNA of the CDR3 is TGTGCCAGTAGTCGCCCATTTCGGGGGGACAATCAGCCCCAGCATTTT. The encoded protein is CASSRPFRGDNQPQHF.

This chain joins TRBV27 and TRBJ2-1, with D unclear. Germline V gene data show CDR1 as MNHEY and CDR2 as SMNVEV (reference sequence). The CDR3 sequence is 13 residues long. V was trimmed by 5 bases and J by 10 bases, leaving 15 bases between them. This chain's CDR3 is CASSLLHPQEQFF. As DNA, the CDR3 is TGTGCCAGCAGTCTACTCCACCCACAGGAGCAGTTCTTC.

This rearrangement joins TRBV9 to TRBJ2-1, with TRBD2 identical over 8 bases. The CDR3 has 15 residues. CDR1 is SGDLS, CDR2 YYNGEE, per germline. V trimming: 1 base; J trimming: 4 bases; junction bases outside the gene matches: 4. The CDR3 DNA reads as TGTGCCAGCAGCGTAATAGCGGGAAGTTACAATGAGCAGTTCTTC. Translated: CASSVIAGSYNEQFF.